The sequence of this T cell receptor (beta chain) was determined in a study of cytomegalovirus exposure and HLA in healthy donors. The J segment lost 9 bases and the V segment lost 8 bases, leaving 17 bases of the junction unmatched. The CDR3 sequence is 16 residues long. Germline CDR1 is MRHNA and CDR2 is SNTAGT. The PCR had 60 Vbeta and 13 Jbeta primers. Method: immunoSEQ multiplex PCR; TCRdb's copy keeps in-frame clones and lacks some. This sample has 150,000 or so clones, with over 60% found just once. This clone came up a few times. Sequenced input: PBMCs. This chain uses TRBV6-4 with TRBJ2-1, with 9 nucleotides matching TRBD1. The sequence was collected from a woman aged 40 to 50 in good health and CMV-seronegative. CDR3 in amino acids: CASAGGGVGGQGEQFF. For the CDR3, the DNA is TGTGCCAGCGCTGGAGGCGGCGTAGGGGGACAGGGTGAGCAGTTCTTC.